In this sample, the clone carrying this T cell receptor beta chain turned up once. Its antigen is not identified. V was clipped by 6 bases and J by 1 base, with 13 bases between them. CDR3 length: 15 amino acids. Looked up from germline, CDR1 is MNHEY and CDR2 is SVGAGI. TCRdb keeps only in-frame clones here, not all; method: immunoSEQ multiplex PCR. The sample has around 2,000,000 clones, roughly 96% seen once. This entry is derived from a study of shared clonotypes between healthy human individuals. Findings and limits, study-wide: Sequencing of the sorted subsets was shown by rarefaction to be incomplete despite large depth.

V and J are TRBV6-5 and TRBJ1-5; a possible D gene is TRBD1 (6 bases). Sequenced input: naive CD4+ T cells sorted from blood. Noted subset: CD45RA+ positively selected. The clonotype was recovered from a man between 18 and 35 years old in good health. CDR3 protein: CASRPQGKSNQPQHF. Written as DNA, the CDR3 is TGTGCCAGCAGGCCACAGGGAAAAAGCAATCAGCCCCAGCATTTT.